These T cell receptor beta chains were read from a single sample in a study of blood T cells in healthy people across ages. TCRdb called the 5' RACE reads again in MiXCR, with one record for every CDR3 protein. This table holds about 640,000 distinct CDR3 sequences, under 65% found once. Material: blood. The receptors shown here come from a man aged 55 to 70 in good health. The conserved cysteine and the conserved F or W are not part of the CDR3 here. The order of the fields is J gene, V gene, CDR3 protein.

>TRBJ2-7|TRBV4-2
ASSQVKAGGISYEQY
>TRBJ1-1|TRBV29-1
SANRGGNTEAF
>TRBJ1-5|TRBV29-1
SVTGQGGQPQH
>TRBJ1-6|TRBV6-5
ASSLPGRGNSPLH
>TRBJ2-3|TRBV6-1
ASSGRWGGGAEPDTQY
>TRBJ2-5|TRBV18
ASSPARQETQY
>TRBJ2-7|TRBV7-2
ASSALAGTYEQY
>TRBJ2-3|TRBV20-1
SASRGGGSTDTQY
>TRBJ2-5|TRBV7-2
ASSPRAGFKETQY
>TRBJ1-2|TRBV5-1
ASSRTEGGANYGYI
>TRBJ1-2|TRBV9
ASSVVPGGDYGYT
>TRBJ2-2|TRBV4-2
ASSQPGGLPTGELF
>TRBJ2-5|TRBV6-5
ASSYGRAVQETQY
>TRBJ2-3|TRBV2
ASSEAGGSPQY
>TRBJ2-5|TRBV20-1
SARPLIAGGGPQETQY
>TRBJ1-4|TRBV5-1
ASSLNRSPNEKLF
>TRBJ2-1|TRBV7-2
ASSLTSGGPLSYNEQF
>TRBJ2-1|TRBV18
ASSPGGGNYNEQF
>TRBJ1-4|TRBV27
ATGESEVIGKLF
>TRBJ1-4|TRBV5-8
ASSLRLGGHEKLF
>TRBJ2-1|TRBV28
ACSGILGQGTYNEQF
>TRBJ2-1|TRBV5-1
ASSSQGAPVNEQF
>TRBJ2-1|TRBV20-1
SARDPRETYNEQF
>TRBJ2-1|TRBV6-5
ASSYGPGGPGEQF
>NA|TRBV25-1
ASAQAGGIYNEQY
>TRBJ2-7|TRBV6-5
ASSYSTGGTGY
>TRBJ2-5|TRBV27
ASSSGLASGAQY
>TRBJ2-3|TRBV5-1
ASSSPGTGGTSTQY
>TRBJ1-2|TRBV3-1
ASSQGDRGDGYT